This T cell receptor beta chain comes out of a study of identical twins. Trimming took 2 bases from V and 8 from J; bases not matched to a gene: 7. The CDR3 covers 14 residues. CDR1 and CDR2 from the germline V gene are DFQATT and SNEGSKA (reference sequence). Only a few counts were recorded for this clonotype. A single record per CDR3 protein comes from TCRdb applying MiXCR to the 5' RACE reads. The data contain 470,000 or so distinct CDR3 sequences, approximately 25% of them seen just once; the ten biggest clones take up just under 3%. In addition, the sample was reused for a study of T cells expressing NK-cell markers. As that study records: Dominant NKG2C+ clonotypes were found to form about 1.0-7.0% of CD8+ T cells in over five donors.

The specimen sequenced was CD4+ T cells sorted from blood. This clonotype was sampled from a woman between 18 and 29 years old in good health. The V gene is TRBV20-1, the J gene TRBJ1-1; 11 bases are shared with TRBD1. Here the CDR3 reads CSARLPGQGDEAFF. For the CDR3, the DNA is TGCAGTGCTAGATTACCGGGACAGGGGGACGAAGCTTTCTTT.